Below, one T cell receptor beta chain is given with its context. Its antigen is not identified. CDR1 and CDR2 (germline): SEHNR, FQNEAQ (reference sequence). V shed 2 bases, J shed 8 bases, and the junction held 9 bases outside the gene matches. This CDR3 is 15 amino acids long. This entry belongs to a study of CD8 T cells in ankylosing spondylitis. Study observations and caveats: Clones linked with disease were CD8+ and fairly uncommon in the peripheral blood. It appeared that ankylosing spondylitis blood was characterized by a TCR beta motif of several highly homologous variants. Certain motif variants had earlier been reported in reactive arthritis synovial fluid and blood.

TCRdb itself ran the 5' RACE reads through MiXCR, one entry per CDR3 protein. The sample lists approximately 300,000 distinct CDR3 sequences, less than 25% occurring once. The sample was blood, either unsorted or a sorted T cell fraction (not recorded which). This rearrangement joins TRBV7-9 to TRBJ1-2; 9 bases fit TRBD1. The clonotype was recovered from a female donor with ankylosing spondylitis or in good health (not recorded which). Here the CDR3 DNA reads TGTGCCAGCAGCTTAACGGGACAGGGAGTAGGAGGCTACACCTTC. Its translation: CASSLTGQGVGGYTF. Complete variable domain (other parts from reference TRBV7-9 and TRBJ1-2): DTGVSQNPRHKITKRGQNVTFRCDPISEHNRLYWYRQTLGQGPEFLTYFQNEAQLEKSRLLSDRFSAERPKGSFSTLEIQRTEQGDSAMYLCASSLTGQGVGGYTFGSGTRLTVV.